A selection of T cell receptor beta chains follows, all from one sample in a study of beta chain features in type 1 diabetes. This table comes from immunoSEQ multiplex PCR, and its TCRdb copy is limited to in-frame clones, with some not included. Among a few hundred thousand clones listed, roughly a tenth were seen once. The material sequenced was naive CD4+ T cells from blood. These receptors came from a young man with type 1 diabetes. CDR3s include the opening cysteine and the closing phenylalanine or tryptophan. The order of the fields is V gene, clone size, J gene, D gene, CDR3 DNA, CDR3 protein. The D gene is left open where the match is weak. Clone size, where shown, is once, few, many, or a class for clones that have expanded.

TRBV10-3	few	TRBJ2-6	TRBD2	TGTGCCGCGGGGGGCAGGGTGGTGTCCGGGGCCAACGTCCTGACTTTC	CAAGGRVVSGANVLTF
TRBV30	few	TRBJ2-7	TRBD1	TGTGCCTGGAGTGTACAGGGGGCATCCTACGAGCAGTACTTC	CAWSVQGASYEQYF
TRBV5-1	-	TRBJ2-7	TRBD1	TGCGCCAGCAGCCCGGTGGGACAGGGGACCTACGAGCAGTACTTC	CASSPVGQGTYEQYF
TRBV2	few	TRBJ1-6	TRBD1	TGTGCCAGCCGGGACAGGGGAAATTCACCCCTCCACTTT	CASRDRGNSPLHF
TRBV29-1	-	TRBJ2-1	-	TGCAGCGTTGGGCGGGTCTCCTACAATGAGCAGTTCTTC	CSVGRVSYNEQFF
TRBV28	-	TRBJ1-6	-	TGTGCCAGTTTACAGGGAAGGCGCCCGACACCCCTCCACTTT	CASLQGRRPTPLHF
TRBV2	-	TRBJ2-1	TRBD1	TGTGCCAGCAGTCGGGACAGGCAGTTCTTC	CASSRDRQFF
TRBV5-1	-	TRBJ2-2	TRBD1	TGCGCCAGCAGCCTGACAGGGGAAACGGACACCGGGGAGCTGTTTTTT	CASSLTGETDTGELFF
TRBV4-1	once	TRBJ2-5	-	TGCGCCAGCAGCATACTATTCCAAGAGACCCAGTACTTC	CASSILFQETQYF
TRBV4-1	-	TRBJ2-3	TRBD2	TGCGCCAGCAGCCAAGCGGAGCGGGGGGGCGGCACAGATACGCAGTATTTT	CASSQAERGGGTDTQYF
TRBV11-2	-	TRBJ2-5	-	TGTGCCAGCAGCTTAAATAGCCAAGAGACCCAGTACTTC	CASSLNSQETQYF
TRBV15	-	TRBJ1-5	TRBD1	TGTGCCACCAGCAGAGACCTCCGTGACAGGGGACCTCAGCCCCAGCATTTT	CATSRDLRDRGPQPQHF
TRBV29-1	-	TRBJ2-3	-	TGCAGCGTTTCCGCCCGGGGAACGAGAACGCAGTATTTT	CSVSARGTRTQYF
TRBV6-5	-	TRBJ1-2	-	TGTGCCAGCAGTTACTCGATACAGGGTTCCTATGGCTACACCTTC	CASSYSIQGSYGYTF
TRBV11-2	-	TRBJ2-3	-	TGTGCCAGCAGCCTAACTGCTTTTAGCACAGATACGCAGTATTTT	CASSLTAFSTDTQYF
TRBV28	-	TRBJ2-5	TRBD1	TGTGCCAGCAGAGACAGGGGGGATGAAAAAGAGACCCAGTACTTC	CASRDRGDEKETQYF
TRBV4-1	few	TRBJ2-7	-	TGCGCCAGCGAGCGGGTTTTCCGGGCTGGCGAGCAGTACTTC	CASERVFRAGEQYF
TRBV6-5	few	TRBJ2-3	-	TGTGCCAGCAGTTACTCGTACCAGACAGATACGCAGTATTTT	CASSYSYQTDTQYF
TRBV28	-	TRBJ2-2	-	TGTGCCAGCAGTTTAGACAGGAGAACCGGGGAGCTGTTTTTT	CASSLDRRTGELFF
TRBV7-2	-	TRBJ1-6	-	TGTGCCAGCAGCCGCGGGGGGGGAAGGGATTCACCCCTCCACTTT	CASSRGGGRDSPLHF
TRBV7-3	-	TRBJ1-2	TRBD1	TGTGCCAGCAGCTCCCTACGACAGGGACGAGTAGGCTACACCTTC	CASSSLRQGRVGYTF
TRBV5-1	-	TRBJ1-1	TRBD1	TGCGCCAGCAGCCCGGGACAGGGGGCGCGAGCTTTCTTT	CASSPGQGARAFF
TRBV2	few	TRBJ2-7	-	TGTGCCAGCAAGGGGGTCCACGAGCAGTACTTC	CASKGVHEQYF
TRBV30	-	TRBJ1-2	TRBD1	TGTGCCTGCCCTGGCGGGACAGGGTCGAGCTACACCTTC	CACPGGTGSSYTF
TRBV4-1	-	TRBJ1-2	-	TGCGCCAGCAGCCAAGGGGGGGTTCCTGCTAACTATGGCTACACCTTC	CASSQGGVPANYGYTF
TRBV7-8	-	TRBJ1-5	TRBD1	TGTGCCAGCAGCCATAAAGGACAGGGGTCCCTTAGCAATCAGCCCCAGCATTTT	CASSHKGQGSLSNQPQHF
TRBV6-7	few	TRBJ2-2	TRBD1	TGTGCCAGCGGGACAGGGAACACCGGGGAGCTGTTTTTT	CASGTGNTGELFF
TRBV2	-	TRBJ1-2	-	TGTGCCAGCGGAGGGCAGTTCTCCGGCTATGGCTACACCTTC	CASGGQFSGYGYTF
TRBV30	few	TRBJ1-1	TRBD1	TGTGCCTGGAGCCCCGGGACAGGCCCCACTCTAGGAGGCACTGAAGCTTTCTTT	CAWSPGTGPTLGGTEAFF
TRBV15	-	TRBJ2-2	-	TGTGCCACCAGCAGAGGCGGGCAGAACACCGGGGAGCTGTTTTTT	CATSRGGQNTGELFF
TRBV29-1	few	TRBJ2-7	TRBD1	TGCAGCGTGGGCCGGGACAGGGCCTACGAGCAGTACTTC	CSVGRDRAYEQYF
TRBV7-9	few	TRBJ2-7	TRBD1	TGTGCCAGCGGCGACCGGGACAGGGGGGACGAGCAGTACTTC	CASGDRDRGDEQYF
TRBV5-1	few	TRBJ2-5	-	TGCGCCAGCAGCTCGACCCCAGGGTACCAAGAGACCCAGTACTTC	CASSSTPGYQETQYF
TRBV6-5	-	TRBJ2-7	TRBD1	TGTGCCAGCAGTACAGGGGGACGGAGCTCCTACGAGCAGTACTTC	CASSTGGRSSYEQYF
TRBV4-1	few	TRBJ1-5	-	TGCGCCAGCAGTGGACAGACCAATCAGCCCCAGCATTTT	CASSGQTNQPQHF
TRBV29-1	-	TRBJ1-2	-	TGCAGCGTTCGGAGGCCCTCCTATGGCTACACCTTC	CSVRRPSYGYTF
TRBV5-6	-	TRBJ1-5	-	TGTGCCAGCAGCTTGCAGGGTACTCAGCCCCAGCATTTT	CASSLQGTQPQHF
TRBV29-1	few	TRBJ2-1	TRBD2	TGCAGCGTTGACGGAGCGGGGGGGTCCAATGAGCAGTTCTTC	CSVDGAGGSNEQFF
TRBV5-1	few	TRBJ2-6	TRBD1	TGCGCCAGCAGCCCGGGACAGTTCTCTGGGGCCAACGTCCTGACTTTC	CASSPGQFSGANVLTF
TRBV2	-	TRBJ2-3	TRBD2	TGTGCCAGCACCCTTTCACTACTAGCGGGAGGCACAGATACGCAGTATTTT	CASTLSLLAGGTDTQYF
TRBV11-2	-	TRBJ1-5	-	TGTGCCAGCAGCTTAGGGACAAATCAGCCCCAGCATTTT	CASSLGTNQPQHF
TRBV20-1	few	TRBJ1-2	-	TGCAGTGCTAGGCAGGGCTATGGCTACACCTTC	CSARQGYGYTF
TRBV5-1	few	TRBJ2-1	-	TGCGCCAGCAGCCCCCGCGGGGGCACGTGGTATGAGCAGTTCTTC	CASSPRGGTWYEQFF
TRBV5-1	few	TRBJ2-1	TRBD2	TGCGCCAGCAGCTCCTTTGGGGCTAGCGGGGGTGCTACCTACAATGAGCAGTTCTTC	CASSSFGASGGATYNEQFF
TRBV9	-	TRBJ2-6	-	TGTGCCAGCAGCTCAAGACTGTGGTCTGGGGCCAACGTCCTGACTTTC	CASSSRLWSGANVLTF
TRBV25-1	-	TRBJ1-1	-	TGTGCCAGCAGTGCGGGGGGACGGACTGAAGCTTTCTTT	CASSAGGRTEAFF
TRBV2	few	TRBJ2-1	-	TGTGCCAGCAGTGAATCAGGGCTCAATGAGCAGTTCTTC	CASSESGLNEQFF
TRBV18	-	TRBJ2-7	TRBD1	TGTGCCAGCTCGGCGGGACAGGGGGGCCTCTACGAGCAGTACTTC	CASSAGQGGLYEQYF
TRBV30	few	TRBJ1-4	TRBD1	TGTGCCTGGGCGACGGGACAGGAAAAACTGTTTTTT	CAWATGQEKLFF
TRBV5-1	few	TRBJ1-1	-	TGCGCCAGCAACGCTGTGGCAGGGGAAGCTTTCTTT	CASNAVAGEAFF
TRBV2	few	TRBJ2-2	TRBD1	TGTGCCAGCCTGGGACAGGCAAACACCGGGGAGCTGTTTTTT	CASLGQANTGELFF
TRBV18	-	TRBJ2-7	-	TGTGCCAGCTCACCGGCGGGGCCCCTCTACGAGCAGTACTTC	CASSPAGPLYEQYF
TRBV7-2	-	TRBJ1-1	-	TGTGCCAGCAGCTTAGGGCTGTCGAACACTGAAGCTTTCTTT	CASSLGLSNTEAFF
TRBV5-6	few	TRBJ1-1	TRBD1	TGTGCCAGCAGTTCGGACAGGACTGAAGCTTTCTTT	CASSSDRTEAFF